Sequencing of this T cell receptor beta chain was carried out in a study of blood T cell repertoires in COVID-19. Study information: Donors in the United States, Italy and Spain gave samples during acute or convalescent COVID-19. T cells, B-cell-depleted T cells, or PBMCs supplied cDNA or gDNA.

Germline V gene data show CDR1 as SGHTA and CDR2 as FQGNSA. Trimming shortened V by 4 bases and J by 5 bases, and 11 bases separated the two germline ends. The CDR3 covers 13 residues. Under the authors' procedure: The assay estimated nucleated cells by amplifying reference gene primers. Measured with immunoSEQ multiplex PCR; TCRdb has only the in-frame clones, and not every one. The V and J calls and clone size are taken from that table; D and trimming were inferred from the DNA. This table holds about 200,000 clones, approximately 84% found once. V gene TRBV7-2 combines with J gene TRBJ2-5; D is uncertain. The sequence came from an elderly woman with acute or convalescent COVID-19. The sequenced sample consisted of peripheral blood. The CDR3 is CASSSRPSETQYF. In nucleotides, the CDR3 is TGTGCCAGCAGCTCGAGGCCCAGTGAGACCCAGTACTTC.